The subject of this entry is one TCR beta chain. The data derive from a study of CD8 T cells in Susac syndrome. V shed 4 bases, J shed 6 bases, and the junction held 3 bases outside the gene matches. Per the germline V gene, CDR1 is PRHDT and CDR2 is FYEKMQ (reference sequence). This CDR3 is built from 12 residues. After extraction with the RNeasy kit, about 0.45 to 1 ug of the RNA was reverse transcribed using random hexamers. TCR beta CDR3 was amplified by immunoSEQ covering 54 Vbeta and 13 Jbeta. TCRdb redid the calling of the immunoSEQ multiplex PCR reads with MiXCR, one entry per CDR3 protein. The data contain about 150,000 distinct CDR3 sequences, around 96% of them singletons. The authors carried out high-throughput sequencing of TCR beta. They applied it to CD8+ and CD4+ T cells obtained from blood. Both CD4+ and CD8+ T cells were negatively isolated, and TEMRA cells underwent FACS enrichment.

Material for sequencing was CD8+ T cells from PBMCs. This receptor was identified in a human donor with multiple sclerosis. The gene calls are TRBV13 and TRBJ2-7, with 7 bases that match TRBD1. The CDR3 spells CASSSQGIEQYF. As DNA, the CDR3 is TGTGCCAGCAGCTCACAGGGGATCGAGCAGTACTTC.